This passage covers 9 T cell receptor beta chains from one sample sequenced in a study of blood T cells in healthy people across ages. A second PCR, run for about 6 to 11 cycles, used a sample-barcoded 5' primer plus a J-beta primer mix. TCRdb redid the calling of the 5' RACE reads with MiXCR, one entry per CDR3 protein. Here the sample spans over 1,300,000 distinct CDR3 sequences, approximately 59% being singletons. The material sequenced was blood. The receptors here all came from a man aged 18 to 29 in good health.

The J gene is TRBJ2-7, the V gene TRBV6-2 or TRBV6-3, with D perhaps matching TRBD2 (6 bases). CDR3 length: 14 residues. V lost 8 bases, J lost 7 bases, and 21 bases lay in between. CDR1 MNHEY and CDR2 SVGEGT come from the germline V gene. CDR3 coding DNA: TGTGCCAGCTTCGAGGGGACTGGTTACAATGAGCAGTACTTC. Residues: CASFEGTGYNEQYF.

This clonotype has only a few counts. J is TRBJ2-7 and V is TRBV9; TRBD1 matches 7 bases. The CDR3 covers 15 residues. Germline-derived CDR1 and CDR2 are SGDLS and YYNGEE. V gave up 3 bases and J gave up 3 bases; unmatched junction bases: 9. This CDR3 is CASSESIQGLYEQYF. The CDR3 region has the DNA TGTGCCAGCAGCGAATCAATACAGGGGCTCTACGAGCAGTACTTC.

As regards this clonotype: At one boundary the junction diverges from the germline segment, which might be a read error. This chain connects TRBV7-8 to TRBJ2-7; TRBD1 is a possible D gene (6 bases). The germline CDR1 and CDR2 sequences are SGHVS and FQNEAQ. This CDR3 spans 14 amino acids. CDR3 DNA: TGTGCCAGCAGCTTAGTGTTGGGGGCCTACGTGCAGTACTTC. Translation: CASSLVLGAYVQYF.

This clonotype was seen a few times. The chain couples TRBV6-2 or TRBV6-3 to TRBJ1-5, with no clear D. V lost 0 bases to trimming and J lost 5 bases, with 8 bases between them. Per the germline V gene, CDR1 is MNHEY and CDR2 is SVGEGT. This CDR3 is 14 amino acids long. The CDR3, as DNA: TGTGCCAGCAGTTACTCGACGAGGGATCAGCCCCAGCATTTT. It codes for CASSYSTRDQPQHF.

This chain connects TRBV30 to TRBJ2-4; perhaps TRBD2 as D (5 bases). The J call may not be correct, given that the DNA end is closer to TRBJ2-7. The CDR3 has 14 residues. Germline loops: CDR1 GTSNPN, CDR2 SVGIG (reference sequence). The DNA for the CDR3 is TGTGCCTGGAGTGAAGAGGGCAGTCGCTACGAGCAGTACTTC. Translating it yields CAWSEEGSRYEQYF.

V usage is TRBV7-2 and J usage is TRBJ2-2; D is perhaps TRBD2 (5 bases). V gave up 1 base and J gave up 7 bases, with 7 bases separating them. This CDR3 is built from 13 residues. Germline CDR1 reads SGHTA; CDR2 reads FQGNSA. In nucleotides, the CDR3 is TGTGCCAGCAGCTTAGAAGGAGGCGGGGAGCTGTTTTTT. Translation: CASSLEGGGELFF. Drawing the rest from reference TRBV7-2 and TRBJ2-2, the complete variable domain is GAGVSQSPSNKVTEKGKDVELRCDPISGHTALYWYRQSLGQGLEFLIYFQGNSAPDKSGLPSDRFSAERTGGSVSTLTIQRTQQEDSAVYLCASSLEGGGELFFGEGSRLTVL.

The chain recombines TRBV6-2 or TRBV6-3 with TRBJ2-1, with 10 bases aligning to TRBD2. Germline assignment: CDR1 MNHEY and CDR2 SVGEGT. This CDR3 spans 14 amino acids. Trimming removed 7 bases from V and 7 bases from J; junction bases left unmatched: 7. The CDR3 DNA follows: TGTGCCAGCATCCTAGCGGGAGAAGGTAATGAGCAGTTCTTC. Its translation: CASILAGEGNEQFF.

This clonotype turned up a few times. This chain links TRBV12-3 or TRBV12-4 with TRBJ2-5, with D possibly called TRBD1 or TRBD2 (7 bases each). Trimming shortened V by 2 bases and J by 7 bases, and 11 bases separated the two germline ends. The CDR3 runs 13 residues. In DNA, the CDR3 is TGTGCCAGCAGTTTAAGCAGGGGGGGGACCCAGTACTTC. This codes for CASSLSRGGTQYF.

The genes are TRBV5-1 and TRBJ2-7; D gene uncertain. The CDR3 is made up of 13 amino acids. Germline V gene data show CDR1 as SGHRS and CDR2 as YFSETQ. Trimming stripped 4 bases from V and 5 bases from J, with 13 bases between. The CDR3 DNA reads as TGCGCCAGCAGCCCTTCTTCGGTCCACGAGCAGTACTTC. Translating gives CASSPSSVHEQYF.